These 3 T cell receptor beta chains came from one sample sequenced in a study of cytomegalovirus exposure and HLA in healthy donors. In the PCR, 60 Vbeta and 13 Jbeta primers were used. The repertoire was sequenced with immunoSEQ multiplex PCR; TCRdb's copy has only in-frame clones and lacks some. This sample has some 130,000 clones, with about 74% found just once. The sequencing sample was made of PBMCs. The receptors shown here come from a man between 35 and 55 years old in good health and CMV-seronegative.

The chain uses TRBV9 and TRBJ1-4; 7 bases are shared with TRBD1. The germline V gene encodes CDR1 SGDLS and CDR2 YYNGEE. The length of the CDR3 is 15 residues. V was pared by 4 bases and J by 4 bases, with 7 bases of the junction left unmatched. CDR3: CASSQGDLVNEKLFF. Here the CDR3 DNA reads TGTGCCAGCAGCCAGGGGGACCTTGTTAATGAAAAACTGTTTTTT.

The V and J genes are TRBV5-1 and TRBJ2-5; D ambiguous. This CDR3 comprises 12 residues. The V end lost 1 base, the J end lost 5 bases, and 6 bases lay between the germline ends. Germline lookup yields CDR1 SGHRS and CDR2 YFSETQ. The CDR3 region is CASSLNSETQYF. The CDR3 nucleotides read TGCGCCAGCAGCTTGAATTCTGAGACCCAGTACTTC.

The rearrangement uses TRBV6-1 and TRBJ2-7, with 10 bases that match TRBD2. This CDR3 is 15 amino acids long. CDR1 MNHNS and CDR2 SASEGT come from the germline V gene. The V and J ends lost 2 bases and 7 bases, in that order; junction bases with no gene match: 8. The CDR3 DNA is TGTGCCAGCAGTGAACGGCTAGCGGGAGCATGGGAGCAGTACTTC. Residues: CASSERLAGAWEQYF.